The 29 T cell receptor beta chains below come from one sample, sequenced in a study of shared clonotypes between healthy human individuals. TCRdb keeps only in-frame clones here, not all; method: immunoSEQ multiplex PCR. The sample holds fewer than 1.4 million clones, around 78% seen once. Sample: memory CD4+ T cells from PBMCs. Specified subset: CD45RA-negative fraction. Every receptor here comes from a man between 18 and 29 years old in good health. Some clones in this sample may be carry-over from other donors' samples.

The CDR3 is CASSVEAGVNYGYTF. CDR3 in DNA: TGTGCCAGCAGCGTAGAGGCAGGGGTTAACTATGGCTACACCTTC. This chain links TRBV9 with TRBJ1-2, with D possibly being TRBD1 (6 bases). Trimming pared 0 bases from V and 1 base from J, leaving 10 bases between. From germline, CDR1 is SGDLS and CDR2 YYNGEE. The CDR3 totals 15 residues.

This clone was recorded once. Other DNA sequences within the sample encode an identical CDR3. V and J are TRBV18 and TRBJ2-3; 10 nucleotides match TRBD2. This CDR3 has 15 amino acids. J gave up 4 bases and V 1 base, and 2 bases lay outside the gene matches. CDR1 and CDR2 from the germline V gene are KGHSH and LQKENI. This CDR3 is CASSPLAGGSDTQYF. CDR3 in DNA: TGTGCCAGCTCACCACTAGCGGGAGGCTCAGATACGCAGTATTTT.

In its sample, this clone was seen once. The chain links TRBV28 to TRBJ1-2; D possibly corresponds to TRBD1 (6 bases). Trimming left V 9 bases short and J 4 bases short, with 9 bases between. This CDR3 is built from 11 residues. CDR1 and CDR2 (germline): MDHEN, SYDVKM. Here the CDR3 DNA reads TGTGCCAGTGGACAGCCCTATGGCTACACCTTC. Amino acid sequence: CASGQPYGYTF.

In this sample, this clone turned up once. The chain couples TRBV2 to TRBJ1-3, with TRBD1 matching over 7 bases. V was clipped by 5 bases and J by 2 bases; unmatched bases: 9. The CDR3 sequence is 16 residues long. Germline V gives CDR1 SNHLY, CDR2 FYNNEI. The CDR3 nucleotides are TGTGCCAGCAGTTATTCAGGGGGAAAAACTGGAAACACCATATATTTT. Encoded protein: CASSYSGGKTGNTIYF.

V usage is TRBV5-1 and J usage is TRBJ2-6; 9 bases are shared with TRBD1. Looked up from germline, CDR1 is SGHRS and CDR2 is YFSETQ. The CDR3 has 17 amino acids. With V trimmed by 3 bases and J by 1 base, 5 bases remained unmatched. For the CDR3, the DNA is TGCGCCAGCAGCTGGACAGGGGATCGATCTGGGGCCAACGTCCTGACTTTC. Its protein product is CASSWTGDRSGANVLTF.

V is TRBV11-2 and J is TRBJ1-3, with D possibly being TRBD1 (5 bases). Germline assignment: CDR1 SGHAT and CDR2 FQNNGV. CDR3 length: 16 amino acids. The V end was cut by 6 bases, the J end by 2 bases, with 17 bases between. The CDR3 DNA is TGTGCCAGCAGACAACCAGGACGGGGCCCTGGAAACACCATATATTTT. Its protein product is CASRQPGRGPGNTIYF.

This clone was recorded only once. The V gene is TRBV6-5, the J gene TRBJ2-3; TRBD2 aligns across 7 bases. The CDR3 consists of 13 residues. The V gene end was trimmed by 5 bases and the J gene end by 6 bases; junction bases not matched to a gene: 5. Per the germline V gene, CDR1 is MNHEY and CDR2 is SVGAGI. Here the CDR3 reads CASSPAGVDTQYF. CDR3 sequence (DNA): TGTGCCAGCAGTCCCGCGGGGGTGGATACGCAGTATTTT.

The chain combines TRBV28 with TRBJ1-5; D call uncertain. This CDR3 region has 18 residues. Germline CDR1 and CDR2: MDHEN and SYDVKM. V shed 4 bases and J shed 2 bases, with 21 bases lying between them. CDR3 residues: CASSSTVPSEGGNQPQHF. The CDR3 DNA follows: TGTGCCAGCAGTTCAACAGTTCCCTCCGAGGGTGGCAATCAGCCCCAGCATTTT.

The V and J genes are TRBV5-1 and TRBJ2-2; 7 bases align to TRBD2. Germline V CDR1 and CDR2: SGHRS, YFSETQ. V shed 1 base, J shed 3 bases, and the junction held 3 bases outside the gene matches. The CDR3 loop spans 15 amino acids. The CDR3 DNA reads TGCGCCAGCAGCTTGCTAGCGGCAGACACCGGGGAGCTGTTTTTT. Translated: CASSLLAADTGELFF.

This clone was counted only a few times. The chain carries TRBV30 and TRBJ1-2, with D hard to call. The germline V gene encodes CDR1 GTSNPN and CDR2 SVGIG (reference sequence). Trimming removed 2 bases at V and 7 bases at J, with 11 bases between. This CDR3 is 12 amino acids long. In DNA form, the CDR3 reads TGTGCCTGGAGTATCAGCCGGCGTGGCTACACCTTC. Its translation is CAWSISRRGYTF.

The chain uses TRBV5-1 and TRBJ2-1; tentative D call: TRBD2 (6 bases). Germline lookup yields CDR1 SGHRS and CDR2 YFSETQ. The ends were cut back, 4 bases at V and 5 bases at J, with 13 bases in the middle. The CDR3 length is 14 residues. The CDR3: CASSGGSIDNEQFF. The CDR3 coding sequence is TGCGCCAGCAGCGGGGGGAGTATAGACAATGAGCAGTTCTTC.

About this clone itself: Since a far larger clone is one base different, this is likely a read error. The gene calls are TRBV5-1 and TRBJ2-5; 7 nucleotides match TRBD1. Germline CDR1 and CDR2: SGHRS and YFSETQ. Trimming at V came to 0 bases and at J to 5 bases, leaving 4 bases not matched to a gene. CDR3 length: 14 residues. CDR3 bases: TGCGCCAGCAGCTTGGTAGGCAGGGGGGAGACCCAGTACTTC. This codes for CASSLVGRGETQYF.

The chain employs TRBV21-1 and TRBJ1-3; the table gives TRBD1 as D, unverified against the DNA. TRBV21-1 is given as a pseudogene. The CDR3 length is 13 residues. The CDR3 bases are TGTGCCAGCAGCAGGGACATCCGAAACACCATATATTTT. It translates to CASSRDIRNTIYF.

CDR3 bases: TGTGCCAGCAGCTCCCGGACAGGGGGCTCGGGGGAGCTGTTTTTT. This translates into CASSSRTGGSGELFF. V and J are TRBV7-2 and TRBJ2-2; 11 bases align to TRBD1. The V and J ends lost 4 bases and 8 bases, in that order; junction bases with no gene match: 6. The CDR3 totals 15 residues. Germline V lookup: CDR1 SGHTA, CDR2 FQGNSA.

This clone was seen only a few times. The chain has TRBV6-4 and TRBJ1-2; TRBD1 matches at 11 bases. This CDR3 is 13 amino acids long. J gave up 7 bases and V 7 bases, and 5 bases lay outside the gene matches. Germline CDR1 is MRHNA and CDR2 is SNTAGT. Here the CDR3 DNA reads TGTGCCAGCAAGGGACAGGGGGAAACTGGCTACACCTTC. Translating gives CASKGQGETGYTF.

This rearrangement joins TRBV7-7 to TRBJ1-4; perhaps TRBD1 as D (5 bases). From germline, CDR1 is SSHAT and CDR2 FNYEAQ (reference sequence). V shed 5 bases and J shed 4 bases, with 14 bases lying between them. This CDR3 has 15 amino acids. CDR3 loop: CASSARWGLNEKLFF. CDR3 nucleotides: TGTGCCAGCAGCGCGCGGTGGGGACTTAATGAAAAACTGTTTTTT.

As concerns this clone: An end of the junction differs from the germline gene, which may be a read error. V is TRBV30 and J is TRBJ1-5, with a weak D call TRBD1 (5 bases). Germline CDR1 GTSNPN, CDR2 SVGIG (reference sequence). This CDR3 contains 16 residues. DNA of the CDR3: TGTGCCTGGAGTGTACGCAGGGCAGGTAGCCATCAGCCCCAGCATTTT. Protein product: CAWSVRRAGSHQPQHF.

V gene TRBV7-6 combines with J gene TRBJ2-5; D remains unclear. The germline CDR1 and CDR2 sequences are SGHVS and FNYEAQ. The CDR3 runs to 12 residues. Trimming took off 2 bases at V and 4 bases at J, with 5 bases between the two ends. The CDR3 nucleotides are TGTGCCAGCAGCTTATTCGGAGAGACCCAGTACTTC. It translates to CASSLFGETQYF.

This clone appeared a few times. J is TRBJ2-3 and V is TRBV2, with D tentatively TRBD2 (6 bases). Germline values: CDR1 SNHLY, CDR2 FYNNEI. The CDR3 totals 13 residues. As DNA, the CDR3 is TGTGCTGGGGGGAACCCTAGCACAGATACGCAGTATTTT. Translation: CAGGNPSTDTQYF.

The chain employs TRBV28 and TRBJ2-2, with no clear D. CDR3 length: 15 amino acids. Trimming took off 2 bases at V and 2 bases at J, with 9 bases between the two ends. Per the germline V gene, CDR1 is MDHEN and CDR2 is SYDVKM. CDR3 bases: TGTGCCAGCAGTTTAGGTGTCTTTAACACCGGGGAGCTGTTTTTT. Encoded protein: CASSLGVFNTGELFF.

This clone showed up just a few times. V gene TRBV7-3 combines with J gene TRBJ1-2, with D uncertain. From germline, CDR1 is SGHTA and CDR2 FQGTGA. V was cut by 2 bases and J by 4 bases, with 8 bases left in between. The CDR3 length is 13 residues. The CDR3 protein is CASSLVPGYGYTF. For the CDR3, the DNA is TGTGCCAGCAGCTTAGTCCCGGGCTATGGCTACACCTTC.

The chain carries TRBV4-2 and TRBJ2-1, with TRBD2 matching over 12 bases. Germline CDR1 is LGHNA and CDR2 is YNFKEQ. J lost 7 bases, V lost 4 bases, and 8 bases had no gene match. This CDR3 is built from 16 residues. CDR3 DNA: TGTGCCAGCAGCCCCCTAGCGGGAGGGACGGGAAATGAGCAGTTCTTC. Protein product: CASSPLAGGTGNEQFF.

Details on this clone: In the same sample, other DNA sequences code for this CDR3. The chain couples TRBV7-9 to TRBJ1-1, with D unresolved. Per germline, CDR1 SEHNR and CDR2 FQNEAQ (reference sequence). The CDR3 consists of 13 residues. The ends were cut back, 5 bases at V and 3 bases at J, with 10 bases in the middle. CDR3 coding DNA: TGTGCCAGCAGCCGGACCGGGGACACTGAAGCTTTCTTT. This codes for CASSRTGDTEAFF.

The CDR3, as DNA: TGTGCCAGCAGCCAAGTGGGCTCCGGGCAGCCCCAGCATTTT. It translates to CASSQVGSGQPQHF. V gene TRBV7-2 combines with J gene TRBJ1-5; D gene unclear. The V and J ends lost 5 bases and 7 bases respectively, with 15 bases between them. Germline CDR1 SGHTA, CDR2 FQGNSA. This CDR3 is built from 14 residues. Supplemented by reference TRBV7-2 and TRBJ1-5, the full variable domain reads GAGVSQSPSNKVTEKGKDVELRCDPISGHTALYWYRQSLGQGLEFLIYFQGNSAPDKSGLPSDRFSAERTGGSVSTLTIQRTQQEDSAVYLCASSQVGSGQPQHFGDGTRLSIL.

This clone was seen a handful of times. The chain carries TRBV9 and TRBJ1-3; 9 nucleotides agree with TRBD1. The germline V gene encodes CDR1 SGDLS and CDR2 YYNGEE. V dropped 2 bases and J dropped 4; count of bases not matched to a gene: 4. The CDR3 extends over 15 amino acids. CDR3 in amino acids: CASSVRGQGGNTIYF. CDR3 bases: TGTGCCAGCAGCGTGAGAGGACAGGGGGGAAACACCATATATTTT.

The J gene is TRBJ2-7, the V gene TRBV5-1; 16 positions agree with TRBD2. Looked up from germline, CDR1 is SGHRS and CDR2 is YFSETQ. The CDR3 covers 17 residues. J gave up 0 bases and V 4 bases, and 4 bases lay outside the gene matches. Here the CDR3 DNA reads TGCGCCAGCAGCAGGGGACTAGCGGGAGGGAGCTCCTACGAGCAGTACTTC. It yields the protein CASSRGLAGGSSYEQYF.

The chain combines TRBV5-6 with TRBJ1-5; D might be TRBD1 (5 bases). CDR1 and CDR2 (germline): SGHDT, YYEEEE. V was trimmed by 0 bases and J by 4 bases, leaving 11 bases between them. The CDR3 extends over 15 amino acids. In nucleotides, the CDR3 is TGTGCCAGCAGCTTGGGGGGGAGCCTGAATCAGCCCCAGCATTTT. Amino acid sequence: CASSLGGSLNQPQHF. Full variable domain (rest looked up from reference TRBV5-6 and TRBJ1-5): DAGVTQSPTHLIKTRGQQVTLRCSPKSGHDTVSWYQQALGQGPQFIFQYYEEEERQRGNFPDRFSGHQFPNYSSELNVNALLLGDSALYLCASSLGGSLNQPQHFGDGTRLSIL.

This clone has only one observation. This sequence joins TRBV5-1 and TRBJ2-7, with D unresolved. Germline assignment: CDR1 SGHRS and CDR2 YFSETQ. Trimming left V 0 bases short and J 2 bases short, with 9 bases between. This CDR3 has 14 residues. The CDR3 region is CASSLDSYPYEQYF. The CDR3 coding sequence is TGCGCCAGCAGCTTGGACTCATACCCCTACGAGCAGTACTTC.

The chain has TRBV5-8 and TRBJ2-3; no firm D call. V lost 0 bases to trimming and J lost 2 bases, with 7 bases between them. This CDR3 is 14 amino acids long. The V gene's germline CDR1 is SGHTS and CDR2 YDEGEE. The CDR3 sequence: CASSLGLHTDTQYF. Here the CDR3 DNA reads TGTGCCAGCAGCTTGGGCCTCCACACAGATACGCAGTATTTT.